The entry that follows covers one T cell receptor beta chain sequence. Original data processing: Nucleated cell number was recorded as an estimate derived from reference gene primer amplification. TCRdb's table, derived via immunoSEQ multiplex PCR, lists solely in-frame clones and lacks some. The V and J calls and clone size were taken over from that table, and D and trimming were inferred from the DNA. The data contain about 480,000 clones, 70% to 90% of them singletons. CDR1 is MNHEY, CDR2 SVGAGI, per germline. V was clipped by 8 bases and J by 0 bases; unmatched bases: 5. CDR3 length: 15 amino acids. This entry is derived from a study of blood T cell repertoires in COVID-19.

Sequencing used PBMCs or T cells enriched from blood (not recorded which). The chain employs TRBV6-5 and TRBJ1-5, with TRBD1 matching over 9 bases. The origin of this receptor is a woman aged 55-69 years who had recovered from COVID-19. Here the CDR3 DNA reads TGTGCCAGCGGGGACAGGGATTATAGCAATCAGCCCCAGCATTTT. This encodes CASGDRDYSNQPQHF.